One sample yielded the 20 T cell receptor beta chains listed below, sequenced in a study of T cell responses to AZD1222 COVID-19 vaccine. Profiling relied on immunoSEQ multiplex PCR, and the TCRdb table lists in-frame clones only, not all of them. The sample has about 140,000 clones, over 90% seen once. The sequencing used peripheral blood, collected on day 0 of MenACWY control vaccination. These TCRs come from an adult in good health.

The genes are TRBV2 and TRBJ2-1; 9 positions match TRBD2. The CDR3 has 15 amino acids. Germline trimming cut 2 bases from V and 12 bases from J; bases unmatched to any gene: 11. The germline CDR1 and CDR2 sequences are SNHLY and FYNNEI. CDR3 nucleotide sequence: TGTGCCAGCAGTGAATCAACTAGCGGGCGGACCAGGCAGTTCTTC. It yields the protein CASSESTSGRTRQFF.

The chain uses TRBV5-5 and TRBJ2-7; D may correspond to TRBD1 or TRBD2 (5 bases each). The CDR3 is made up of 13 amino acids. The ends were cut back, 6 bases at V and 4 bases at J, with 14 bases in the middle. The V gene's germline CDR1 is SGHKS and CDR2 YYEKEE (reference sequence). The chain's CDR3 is CASNRDLGYEQYF. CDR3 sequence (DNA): TGTGCCAGCAATCGGGACCTGGGGTACGAGCAGTACTTC.

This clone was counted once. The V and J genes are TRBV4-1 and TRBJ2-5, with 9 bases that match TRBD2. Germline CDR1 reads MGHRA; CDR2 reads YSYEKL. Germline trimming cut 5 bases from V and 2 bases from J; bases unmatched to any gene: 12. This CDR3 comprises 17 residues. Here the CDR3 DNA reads TGCGCCAGCAGCGAAAGACCTCGTAGCGGGAGTCAAGAGACCCAGTACTTC. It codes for CASSERPRSGSQETQYF.

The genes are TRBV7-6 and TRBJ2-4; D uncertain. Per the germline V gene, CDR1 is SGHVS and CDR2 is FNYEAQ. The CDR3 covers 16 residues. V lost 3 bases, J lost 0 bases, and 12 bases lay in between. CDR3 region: CASSFPLTLAKNIQYF. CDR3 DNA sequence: TGTGCCAGCAGCTTTCCGCTTACTTTAGCCAAAAACATTCAGTACTTC.

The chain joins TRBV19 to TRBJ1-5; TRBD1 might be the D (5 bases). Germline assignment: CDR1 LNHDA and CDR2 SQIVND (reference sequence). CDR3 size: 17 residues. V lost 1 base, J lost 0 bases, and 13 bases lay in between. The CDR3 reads CASSIVARANSNQPQHF. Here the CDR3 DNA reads TGTGCCAGTAGTATAGTGGCCAGGGCTAATAGCAATCAGCCCCAGCATTTT.

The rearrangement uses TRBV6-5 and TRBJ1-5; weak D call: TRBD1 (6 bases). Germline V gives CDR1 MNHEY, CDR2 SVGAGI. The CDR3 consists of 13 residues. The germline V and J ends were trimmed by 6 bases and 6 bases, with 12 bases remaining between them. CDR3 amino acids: CASRIQGGQPQHF. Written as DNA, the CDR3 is TGTGCCAGCAGGATACAGGGCGGTCAGCCCCAGCATTTT.

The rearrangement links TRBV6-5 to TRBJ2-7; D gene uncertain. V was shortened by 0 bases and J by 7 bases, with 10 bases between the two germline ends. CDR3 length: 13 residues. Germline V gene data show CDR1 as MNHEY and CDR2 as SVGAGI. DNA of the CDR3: TGTGCCAGCAGTTACTCGCGGAAGACTGAGCAGTACTTC. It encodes CASSYSRKTEQYF.

CDR3 DNA: TGTGCCAGCTCACAGGGGAATGAAAAACTGTTTTTT. Amino acids: CASSQGNEKLFF. The chain recombines TRBV18 with TRBJ1-4; a possible D gene is TRBD1 (5 bases). The CDR3 has 12 residues. With 4 bases removed from V and 5 bases from J, the gap between germline ends came to 5 bases. Germline V CDR1 and CDR2: KGHSH, LQKENI.

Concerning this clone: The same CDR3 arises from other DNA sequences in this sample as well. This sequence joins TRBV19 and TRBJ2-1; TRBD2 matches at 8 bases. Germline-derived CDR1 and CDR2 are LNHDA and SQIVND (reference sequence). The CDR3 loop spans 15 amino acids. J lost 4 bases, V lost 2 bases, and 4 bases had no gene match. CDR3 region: CASSISTSGYNEQFF. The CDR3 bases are TGTGCCAGTAGTATAAGTACTAGCGGATACAATGAGCAGTTCTTC.

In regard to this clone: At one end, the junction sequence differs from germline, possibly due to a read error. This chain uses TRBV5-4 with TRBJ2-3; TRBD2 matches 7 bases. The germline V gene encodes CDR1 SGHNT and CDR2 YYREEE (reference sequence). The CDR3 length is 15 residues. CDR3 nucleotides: TGTGCCAGCACCTTGGGGGGGGGTCGGACAGATACGCAGTATTTT. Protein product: CASTLGGGRTDTQYF.

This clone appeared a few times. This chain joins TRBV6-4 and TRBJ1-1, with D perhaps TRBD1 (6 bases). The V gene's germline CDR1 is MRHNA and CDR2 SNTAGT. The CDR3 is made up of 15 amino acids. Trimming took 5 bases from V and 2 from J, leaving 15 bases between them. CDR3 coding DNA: TGTGCCAGCAGTAATTCCGGGACACCAAACACTGAAGCTTTCTTT. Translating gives CASSNSGTPNTEAFF.

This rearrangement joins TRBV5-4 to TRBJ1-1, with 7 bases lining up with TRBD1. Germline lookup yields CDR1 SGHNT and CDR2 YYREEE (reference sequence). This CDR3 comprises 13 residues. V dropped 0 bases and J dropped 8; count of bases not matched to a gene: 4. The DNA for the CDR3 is TGTGCCAGCAGCTTGGATCAGACAGGGGAAGCTTTCTTT. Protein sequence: CASSLDQTGEAFF. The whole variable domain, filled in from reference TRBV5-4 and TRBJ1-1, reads ETGVTQSPTHLIKTRGQQVTLRCSSQSGHNTVSWYQQALGQGPQFIFQYYREEENGRGNFPPRFSGLQFPNYSSELNVNALELDDSALYLCASSLDQTGEAFFGQGTRLTVV.

The CDR3 sequence: CASSEHHAGYNEQFF. In nucleotides, the CDR3 is TGCGCCAGCAGTGAACACCACGCGGGCTACAATGAGCAGTTCTTC. The chain joins TRBV10-1 to TRBJ2-1, with D perhaps matching TRBD2 (5 bases). The CDR3 has 15 amino acids. Trimming pared 3 bases from V and 3 bases from J, leaving 12 bases between. CDR1 and CDR2 (germline): WNHNN, SYGVQD (reference sequence).

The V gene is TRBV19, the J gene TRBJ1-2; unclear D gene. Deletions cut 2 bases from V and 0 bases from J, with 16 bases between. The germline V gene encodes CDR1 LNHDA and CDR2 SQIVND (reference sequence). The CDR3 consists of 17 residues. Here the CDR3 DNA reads TGTGCCAGTAGTATATCGGCAGCTATCCTCTCTAACTATGGCTACACCTTC. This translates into CASSISAAILSNYGYTF.

As DNA, the CDR3 is TGTGCCAGCAGTTTGGCTAGCGTGGGCGTCTCCTACAATGAGCAGTTCTTC. Translated: CASSLASVGVSYNEQFF. J is TRBJ2-1 and V is TRBV28; perhaps TRBD2 as D (6 bases). There are 17 residues in the CDR3. Per germline, CDR1 MDHEN and CDR2 SYDVKM. The V end lost 3 bases, the J end lost 0 bases, and 15 bases lay between the germline ends.

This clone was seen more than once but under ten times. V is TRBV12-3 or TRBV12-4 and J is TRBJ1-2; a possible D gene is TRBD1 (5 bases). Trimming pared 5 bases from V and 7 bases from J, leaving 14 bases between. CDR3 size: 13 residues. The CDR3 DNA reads TGTGCCAGCAGTCGATTCCAGGGTATTGGCTACACCTTC. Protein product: CASSRFQGIGYTF.

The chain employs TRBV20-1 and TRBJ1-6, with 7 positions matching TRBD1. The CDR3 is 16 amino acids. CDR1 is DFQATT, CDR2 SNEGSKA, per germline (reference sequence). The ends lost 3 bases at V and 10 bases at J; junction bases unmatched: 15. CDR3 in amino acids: CSASWDRFGSPSPLHF. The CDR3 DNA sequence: TGCAGTGCTAGTTGGGACAGATTTGGGAGTCCGTCACCCCTCCACTTT.

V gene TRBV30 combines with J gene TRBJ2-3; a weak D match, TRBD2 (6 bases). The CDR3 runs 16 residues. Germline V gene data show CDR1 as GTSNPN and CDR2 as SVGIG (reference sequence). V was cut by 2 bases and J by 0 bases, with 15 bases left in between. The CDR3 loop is CAWSRLRDLSTDTQYF. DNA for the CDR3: TGTGCCTGGAGTAGATTGCGGGACCTTAGCACAGATACGCAGTATTTT. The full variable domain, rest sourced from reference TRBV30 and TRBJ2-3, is SQTIHQWPATLVQPVGSPLSLECTVEGTSNPNLYWYRQAAGRGLQLLFYSVGIGQISSEVPQNLSASRPQDRQFILSSKKLLLSDSGFYLCAWSRLRDLSTDTQYFGPGTRLTVL.

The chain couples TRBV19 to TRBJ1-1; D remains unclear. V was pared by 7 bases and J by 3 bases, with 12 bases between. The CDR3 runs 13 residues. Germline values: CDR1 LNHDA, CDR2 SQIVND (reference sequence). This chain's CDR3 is CASTRNRDTEAFF. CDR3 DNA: TGTGCCAGTACGAGGAATCGGGACACTGAAGCTTTCTTT.

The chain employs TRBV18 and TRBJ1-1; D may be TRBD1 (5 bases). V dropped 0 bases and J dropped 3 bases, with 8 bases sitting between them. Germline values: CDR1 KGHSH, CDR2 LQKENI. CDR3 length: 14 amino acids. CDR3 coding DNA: TGTGCCAGCTCACCACCGTTAGGGGACACTGAAGCTTTCTTT. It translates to CASSPPLGDTEAFF.